The present TCR beta chain was sequenced within a study of blood T cells in healthy people across ages. Using a J-beta primer mix together with a sample-barcoded 5' primer, a second PCR was run for roughly 6 to 11 cycles. A single record per CDR3 protein comes from TCRdb applying MiXCR to the 5' RACE reads. The data contain roughly 1,100,000 distinct CDR3 sequences, approximately 25% of them singletons. The CDR3 spans 15 residues. Germline CDR1 reads SEHNR; CDR2 reads FQNEAQ (reference sequence). A word on this clonotype: The junction does not match germline at one end; this may be a read error.

These data were also reused for a study on T cells of mothers and their children.

Source material: blood. The receptor comes from a girl aged 2-9 years in good health. The chain employs TRBV7-9 and TRBJ2-7; TRBD2 is a possible D gene (6 bases). Written as DNA, the CDR3 is TGTGCCAGCAGAGCACTCGGGGGACTCTCCTACGAGCGGTACTTC. Encoded protein: CASRALGGLSYERYF.